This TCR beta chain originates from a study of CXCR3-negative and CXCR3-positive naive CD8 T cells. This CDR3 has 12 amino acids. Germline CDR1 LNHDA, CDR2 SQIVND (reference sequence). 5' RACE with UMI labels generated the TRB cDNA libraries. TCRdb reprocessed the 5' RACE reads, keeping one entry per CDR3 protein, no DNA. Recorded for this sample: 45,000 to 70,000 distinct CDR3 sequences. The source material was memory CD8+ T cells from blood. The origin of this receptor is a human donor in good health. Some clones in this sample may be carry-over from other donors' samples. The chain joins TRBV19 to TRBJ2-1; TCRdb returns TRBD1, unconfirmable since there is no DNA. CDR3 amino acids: CAPRTGGYEQFF.